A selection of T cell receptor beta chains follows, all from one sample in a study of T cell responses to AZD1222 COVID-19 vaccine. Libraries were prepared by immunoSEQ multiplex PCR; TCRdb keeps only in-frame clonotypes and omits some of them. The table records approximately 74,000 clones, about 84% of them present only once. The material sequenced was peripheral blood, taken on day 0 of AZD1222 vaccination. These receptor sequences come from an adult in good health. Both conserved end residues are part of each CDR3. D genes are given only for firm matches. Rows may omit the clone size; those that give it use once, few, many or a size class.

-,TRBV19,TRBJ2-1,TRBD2,CASRPGTSPHNEQFF,TGTGCCAGTAGGCCGGGGACTAGCCCCCACAATGAGCAGTTCTTC
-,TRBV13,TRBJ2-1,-,CASSLGQTNNEQFF,TGTGCCAGCAGCTTAGGTCAGACTAACAATGAGCAGTTCTTC
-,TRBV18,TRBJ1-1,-,CASSPQGMNTEAFF,TGTGCCAGCTCACCACAGGGGATGAACACTGAAGCTTTCTTT
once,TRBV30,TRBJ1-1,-,CAWSGPYGGAFF,TGTGCCTGGAGTGGCCCCTATGGCGGGGCTTTCTTT
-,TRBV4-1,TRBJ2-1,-,CASSQEPRGNEQFF,TGCGCCAGCAGCCAAGAGCCCCGGGGCAATGAGCAGTTCTTC
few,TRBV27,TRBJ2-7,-,CASSLQPSGTLGRYEQYF,TGTGCCAGCAGTTTACAGCCATCCGGGACACTCGGAAGGTACGAGCAGTACTTC
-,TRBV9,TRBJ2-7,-,CASSPSWVTYEQYF,TGTGCCAGCAGCCCTAGTTGGGTTACCTACGAGCAGTACTTC
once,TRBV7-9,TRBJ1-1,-,CASSRQVLNTEAFF,TGTGCCAGCAGCCGACAGGTGCTGAACACTGAAGCTTTCTTT
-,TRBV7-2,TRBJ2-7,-,CASSSLRPYEQYF,TGTGCCAGCAGCTCTCTAAGACCCTACGAGCAGTACTTC
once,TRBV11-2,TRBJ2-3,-,CASSGAGDTQYF,TGTGCCAGCAGTGGGGCGGGTGATACGCAGTATTTT
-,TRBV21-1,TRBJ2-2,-,CASSKWAGRTNTGELFF,TGTGCCAGCAGCAAGTGGGCCGGGAGAACGAACACCGGGGAGCTGTTTTTT
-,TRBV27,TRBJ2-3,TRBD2,CASTELAGVPDTQYF,TGTGCCAGCACCGAGCTGGCGGGGGTTCCAGATACGCAGTATTTT
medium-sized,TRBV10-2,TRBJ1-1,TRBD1,CASNSRTGGSRAFF,TGCGCCAGCAATTCCCGGACAGGGGGCTCAAGGGCTTTCTTT
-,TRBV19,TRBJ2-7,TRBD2,CASSISSKGGRAYEQYF,TGTGCCAGTAGTATCTCATCAAAGGGCGGGAGGGCTTACGAGCAGTACTTC
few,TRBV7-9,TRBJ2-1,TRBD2,CASSLGTSGNSYNEQFF,TGTGCCAGCAGCCTAGGGACTAGCGGGAACTCCTACAATGAGCAGTTCTTC
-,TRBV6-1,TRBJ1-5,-,CASSEPAGLGNQPQHF,TGTGCCAGCAGTGAACCTGCAGGGTTAGGCAATCAGCCCCAGCATTTT
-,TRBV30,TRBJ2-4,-,CAWSDLNIQYF,TGTGCCTGGAGTGACCTGAACATTCAGTACTTC
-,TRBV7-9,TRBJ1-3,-,CASSRSRGSGNTIYF,TGTGCCAGCAGCCGCTCCCGGGGTTCCGGAAACACCATATATTTT
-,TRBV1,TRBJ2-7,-,CTSSRIQMLSYEQYF,TGCACCAGCAGCCGGATTCAGATGTTATCCTACGAGCAGTACTTC
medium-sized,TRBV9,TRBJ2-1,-,CASSVEDSHNEQFF,TGTGCCAGCAGCGTAGAGGACTCCCACAATGAGCAGTTCTTC
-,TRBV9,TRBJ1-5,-,CASSVDGVNQPQHF,TGTGCCAGCAGCGTGGATGGAGTGAATCAGCCCCAGCATTTT
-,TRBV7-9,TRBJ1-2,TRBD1,CASSLAQGGQNTPSYGYTF,TGTGCCAGCAGCCTCGCTCAAGGGGGACAGAACACACCATCCTATGGCTACACCTTC
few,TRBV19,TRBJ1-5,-,CASSIDGPNQPQHF,TGTGCCAGTAGTATAGATGGACCGAATCAGCCCCAGCATTTT
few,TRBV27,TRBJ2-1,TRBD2,CASSSSGGAGEQFF,TGTGCCAGCAGTTCTAGCGGGGGGGCGGGAGAGCAGTTCTTC
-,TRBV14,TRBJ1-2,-,CASSQAPGNYGYTF,TGTGCCAGCAGCCAAGCGCCCGGAAACTATGGCTACACCTTC
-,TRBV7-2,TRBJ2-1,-,CASSLKSPLSSYNEQFF,TGTGCCAGCAGCTTAAAGAGCCCCTTGAGCTCCTACAATGAGCAGTTCTTC
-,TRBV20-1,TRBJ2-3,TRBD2,CSASGLAGGPGSTDTQYF,TGCAGTGCGAGTGGACTAGCGGGAGGGCCAGGGTCCACAGATACGCAGTATTTT
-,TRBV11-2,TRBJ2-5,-,CASSSFRETQYF,TGTGCCAGCAGCTCATTCCGGGAGACCCAGTACTTC
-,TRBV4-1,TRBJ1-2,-,CASSQVSTDGYTF,TGCGCCAGCAGCCAAGTCTCGACGGATGGCTACACCTTC
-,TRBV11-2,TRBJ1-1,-,CASSLWGTEAFF,TGTGCCAGCAGCCTTTGGGGGACTGAAGCTTTCTTT
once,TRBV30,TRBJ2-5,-,CAGTLGGGQETQYF,TGTGCCGGGACCCTAGGAGGTGGCCAAGAGACCCAGTACTTC
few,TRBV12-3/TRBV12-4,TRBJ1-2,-,CASTIRAYGYTF,TGTGCCAGCACCATCCGGGCCTATGGCTACACCTTC
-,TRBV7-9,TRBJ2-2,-,CASSDSPWTGELFF,TGTGCCAGCAGCGACTCCCCATGGACCGGGGAGCTGTTTTTT
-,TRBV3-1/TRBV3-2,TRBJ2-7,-,CASSQGVVPYEQYF,TGTGCCAGCAGTCAAGGAGTGGTTCCCTACGAGCAGTACTTC
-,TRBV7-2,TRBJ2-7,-,CASSLVGPEQYF,TGTGCCAGCAGCTTAGTGGGGCCCGAGCAGTACTTC
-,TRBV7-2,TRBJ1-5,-,CASGQTGLSNQPQHF,TGTGCCAGCGGGCAAACAGGGTTAAGCAATCAGCCCCAGCATTTT
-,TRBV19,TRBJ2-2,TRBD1,CASDDYPGTGNTGELFF,TGTGCCAGCGACGACTACCCCGGGACAGGGAACACCGGGGAGCTGTTTTTT
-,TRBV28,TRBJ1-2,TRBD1,CASSTGGYGYTF,TGTGCCAGCAGTACAGGGGGCTATGGCTACACCTTC
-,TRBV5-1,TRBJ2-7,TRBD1,CASSLVPGGYEQYF,TGCGCCAGCAGCTTGGTCCCAGGGGGCTACGAGCAGTACTTC
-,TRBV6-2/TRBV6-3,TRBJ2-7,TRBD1,CASSSETGHYEQYF,TGTGCCAGCAGTTCTGAGACAGGGCACTACGAGCAGTACTTC
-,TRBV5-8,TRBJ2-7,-,CASSLGGSEQYF,TGTGCCAGCAGCTTGGGGGGTAGCGAGCAGTACTTC
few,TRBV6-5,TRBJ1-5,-,CASRAYSNQPQHF,TGTGCCAGCAGGGCATATAGCAATCAGCCCCAGCATTTT
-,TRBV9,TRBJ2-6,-,CASSVPRLGSGANVLTF,TGTGCCAGCAGCGTACCACGGTTGGGATCCGGGGCCAACGTCCTGACTTTC
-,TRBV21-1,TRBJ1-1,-,CASSLPGTEAFF,TGTGCCAGCAGCCTTCCAGGAACTGAAGCTTTCTTT